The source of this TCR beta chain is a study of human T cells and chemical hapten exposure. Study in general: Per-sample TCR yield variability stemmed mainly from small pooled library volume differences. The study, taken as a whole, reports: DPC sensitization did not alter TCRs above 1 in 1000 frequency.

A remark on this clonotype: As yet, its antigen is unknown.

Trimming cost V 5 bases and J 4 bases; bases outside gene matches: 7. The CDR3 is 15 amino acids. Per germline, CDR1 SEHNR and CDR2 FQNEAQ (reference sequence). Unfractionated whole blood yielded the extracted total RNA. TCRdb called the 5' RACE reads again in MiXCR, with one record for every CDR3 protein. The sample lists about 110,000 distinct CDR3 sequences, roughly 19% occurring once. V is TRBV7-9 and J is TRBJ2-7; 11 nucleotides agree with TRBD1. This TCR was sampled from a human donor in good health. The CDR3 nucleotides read TGTGCCAGCAGCCTAAGGACAGGGGGCCAGTACGAGCAGTACTTC. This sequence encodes CASSLRTGGQYEQYF.